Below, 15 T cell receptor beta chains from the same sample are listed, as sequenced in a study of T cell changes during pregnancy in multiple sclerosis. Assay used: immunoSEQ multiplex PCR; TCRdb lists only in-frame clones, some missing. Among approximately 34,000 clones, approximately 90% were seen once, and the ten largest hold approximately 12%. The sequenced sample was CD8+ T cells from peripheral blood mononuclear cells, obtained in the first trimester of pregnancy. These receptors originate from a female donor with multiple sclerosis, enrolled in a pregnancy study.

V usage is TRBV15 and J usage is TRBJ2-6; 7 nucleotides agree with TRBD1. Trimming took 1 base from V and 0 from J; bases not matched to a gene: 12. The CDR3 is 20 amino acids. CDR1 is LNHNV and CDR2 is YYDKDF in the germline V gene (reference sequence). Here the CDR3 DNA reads TGTGCCACCAGCAGAGCCCGACAGGGTCCAGGTAACTCTGGGGCCAACGTCCTGACTTTC. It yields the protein CATSRARQGPGNSGANVLTF. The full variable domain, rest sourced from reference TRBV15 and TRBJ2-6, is DAMVIQNPRYQVTQFGKPVTLSCSQTLNHNVMYWYQQKSSQAPKLLFHYYDKDFNNEADTPDNFQSRRPNTSFCFLDIRSPGLGDTAMYLCATSRARQGPGNSGANVLTFGAGSRLTVL.

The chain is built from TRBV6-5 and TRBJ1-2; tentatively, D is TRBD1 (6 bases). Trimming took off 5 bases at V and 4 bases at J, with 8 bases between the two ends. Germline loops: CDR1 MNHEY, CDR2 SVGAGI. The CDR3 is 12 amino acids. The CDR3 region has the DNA TGTGCCAGCAGTATAGGGGGCTATGGCTACACCTTC. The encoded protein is CASSIGGYGYTF.

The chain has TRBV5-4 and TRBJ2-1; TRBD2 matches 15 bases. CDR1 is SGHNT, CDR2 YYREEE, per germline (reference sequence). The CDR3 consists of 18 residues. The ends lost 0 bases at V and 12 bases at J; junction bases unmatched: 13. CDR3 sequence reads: CASSLAPGLAGGSKGQFF. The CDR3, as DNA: TGTGCCAGCAGCTTGGCCCCGGGACTAGCGGGAGGCTCGAAGGGGCAGTTCTTC.

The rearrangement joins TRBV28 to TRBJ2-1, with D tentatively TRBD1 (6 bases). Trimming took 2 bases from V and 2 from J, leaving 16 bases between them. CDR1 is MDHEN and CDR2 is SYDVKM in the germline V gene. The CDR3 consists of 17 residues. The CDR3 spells CASSLRLGANPYNEQFF. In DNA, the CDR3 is TGTGCCAGCAGTTTAAGGCTGGGGGCGAACCCCTACAATGAGCAGTTCTTC. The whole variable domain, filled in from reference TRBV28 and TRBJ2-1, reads DVKVTQSSRYLVKRTGEKVFLECVQDMDHENMFWYRQDPGLGLRLIYFSYDVKMKEKGDIPEGYSVSREKKERFSLILESASTNQTSMYLCASSLRLGANPYNEQFFGPGTRLTVL.

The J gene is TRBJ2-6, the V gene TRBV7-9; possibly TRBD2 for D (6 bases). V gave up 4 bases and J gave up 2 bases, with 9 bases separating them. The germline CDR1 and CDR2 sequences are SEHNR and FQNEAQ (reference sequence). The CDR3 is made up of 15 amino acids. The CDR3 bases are TGTGCCAGCAGCTCGCCGGGAGCTGGGGCCAACGTCCTGACTTTC. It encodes CASSSPGAGANVLTF. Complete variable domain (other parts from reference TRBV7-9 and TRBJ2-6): DTGVSQNPRHKITKRGQNVTFRCDPISEHNRLYWYRQTLGQGPEFLTYFQNEAQLEKSRLLSDRFSAERPKGSFSTLEIQRTEQGDSAMYLCASSSPGAGANVLTFGAGSRLTVL.

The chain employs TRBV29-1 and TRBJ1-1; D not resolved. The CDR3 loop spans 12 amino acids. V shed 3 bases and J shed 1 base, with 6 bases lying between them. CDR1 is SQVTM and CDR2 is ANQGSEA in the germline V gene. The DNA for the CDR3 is TGCAGCGTTGAGTCCGGGAACACTGAAGCTTTCTTT. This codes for CSVESGNTEAFF.

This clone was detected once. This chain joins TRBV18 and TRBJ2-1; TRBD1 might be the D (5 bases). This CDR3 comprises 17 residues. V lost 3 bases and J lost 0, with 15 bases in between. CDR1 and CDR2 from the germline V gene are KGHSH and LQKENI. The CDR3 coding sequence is TGTGCCAGCTCACCTCAGAAGTGGGGCTACTCCTACAATGAGCAGTTCTTC. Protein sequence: CASSPQKWGYSYNEQFF. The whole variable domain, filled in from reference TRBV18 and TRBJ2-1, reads NAGVMQNPRHLVRRRGQEARLRCSPMKGHSHVYWYRQLPEEGLKFMVYLQKENIIDESGMPKERFSAEFPKEGPSILRIQQVVRGDSAAYFCASSPQKWGYSYNEQFFGPGTRLTVL.

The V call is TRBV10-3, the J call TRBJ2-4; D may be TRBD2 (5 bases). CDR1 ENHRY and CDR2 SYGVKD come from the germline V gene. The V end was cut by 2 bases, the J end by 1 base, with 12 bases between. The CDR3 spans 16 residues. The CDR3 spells CAISERRGPAKNIQYF. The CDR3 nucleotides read TGTGCCATCAGTGAGCGGAGAGGGCCCGCCAAAAACATTCAGTACTTC.

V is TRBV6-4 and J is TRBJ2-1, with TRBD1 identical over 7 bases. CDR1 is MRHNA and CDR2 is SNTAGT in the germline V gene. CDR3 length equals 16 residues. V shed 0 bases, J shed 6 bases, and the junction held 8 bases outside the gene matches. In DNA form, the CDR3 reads TGTGCCAGCAGTGACTCGGCCGGGACAGCCAGCAATGAGCAGTTCTTC. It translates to CASSDSAGTASNEQFF.

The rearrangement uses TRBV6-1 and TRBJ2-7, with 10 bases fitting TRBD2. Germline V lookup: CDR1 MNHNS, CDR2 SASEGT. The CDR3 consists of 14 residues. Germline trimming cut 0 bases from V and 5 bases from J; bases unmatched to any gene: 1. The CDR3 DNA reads TGTGCCAGCAGTGAAGCAGCGGGAGGGCACGAGCAGTACTTC. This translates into CASSEAAGGHEQYF.

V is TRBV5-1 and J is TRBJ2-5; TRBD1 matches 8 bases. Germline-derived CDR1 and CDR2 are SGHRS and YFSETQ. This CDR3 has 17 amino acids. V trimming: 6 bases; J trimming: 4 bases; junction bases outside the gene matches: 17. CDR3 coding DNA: TGCGCCAGCATCCGTCCATTAAAGGACAGGGAGGTAGAGACCCAGTACTTC. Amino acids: CASIRPLKDREVETQYF.

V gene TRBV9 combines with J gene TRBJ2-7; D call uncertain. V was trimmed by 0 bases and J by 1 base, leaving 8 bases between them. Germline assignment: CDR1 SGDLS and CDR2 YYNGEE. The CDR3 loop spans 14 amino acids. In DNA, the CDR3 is TGTGCCAGCAGCGTAGGAGGCCTATCCTACGAGCAGTACTTC. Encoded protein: CASSVGGLSYEQYF. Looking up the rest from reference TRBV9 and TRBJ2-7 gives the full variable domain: DSGVTQTPKHLITATGQRVTLRCSPRSGDLSVYWYQQSLDQGLQFLIQYYNGEERAKGNILERFSAQQFPDLHSELNLSSLELGDSALYFCASSVGGLSYEQYFGPGTRLTVT.

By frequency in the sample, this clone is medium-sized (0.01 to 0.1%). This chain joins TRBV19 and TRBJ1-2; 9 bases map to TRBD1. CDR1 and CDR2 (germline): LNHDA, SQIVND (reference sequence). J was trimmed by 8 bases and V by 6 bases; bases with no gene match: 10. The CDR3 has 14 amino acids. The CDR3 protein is CASSHGTGRKGYTF. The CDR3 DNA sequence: TGTGCCAGTAGCCACGGGACAGGGCGGAAGGGCTACACCTTC.

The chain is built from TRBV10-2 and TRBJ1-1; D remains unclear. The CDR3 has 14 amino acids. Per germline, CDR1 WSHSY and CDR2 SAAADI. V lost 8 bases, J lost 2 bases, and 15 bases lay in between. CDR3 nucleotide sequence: TGCGCCAGCCGTGGGCTTGACATCAACACTGAAGCTTTCTTT. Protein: CASRGLDINTEAFF.

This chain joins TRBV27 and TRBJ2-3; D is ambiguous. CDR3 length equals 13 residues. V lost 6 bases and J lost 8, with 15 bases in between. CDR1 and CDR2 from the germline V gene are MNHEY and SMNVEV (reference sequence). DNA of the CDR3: TGTGCCAGCAGACCAATCACATCCCCTACGCAGTATTTT. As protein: CASRPITSPTQYF.